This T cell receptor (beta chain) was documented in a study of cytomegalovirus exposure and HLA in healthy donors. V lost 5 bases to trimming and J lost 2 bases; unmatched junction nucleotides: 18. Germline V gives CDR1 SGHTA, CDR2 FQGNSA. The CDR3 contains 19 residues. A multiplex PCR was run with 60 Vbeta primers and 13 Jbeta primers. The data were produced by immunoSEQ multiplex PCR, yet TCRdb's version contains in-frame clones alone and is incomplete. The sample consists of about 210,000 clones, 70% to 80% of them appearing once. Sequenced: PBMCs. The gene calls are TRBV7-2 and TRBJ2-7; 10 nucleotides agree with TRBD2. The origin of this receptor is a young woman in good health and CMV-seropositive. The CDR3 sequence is CASSPKGLAGEVVTYEQYF. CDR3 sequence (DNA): TGTGCCAGCAGCCCCAAGGGGCTAGCGGGAGAGGTGGTGACCTACGAGCAGTACTTC.